The rows below give T cell receptor beta chains drawn from one sample of a study of control samples from healthy donors and cancer patients. The assay was immunoSEQ multiplex PCR, and TCRdb's table has in-frame clones only and misses some. Of approximately 190,000 clones in the sample, roughly nine tenths were seen once. The sample consisted of blood. The receptors here all came from a man between 25 and 39 years old in good health. CDR3s include the opening cysteine and the closing phenylalanine or tryptophan. A D gene is named only where the DNA matches it firmly. Clone size is shown for a subset of rows, as once, few, many or a class of expanded clone.

V gene	D gene	J gene	clone size	CDR3 protein	CDR3 DNA
TRBV29-1	NA	TRBJ2-3	NA	CSVEDTSDTQYF	TGCAGCGTTGAAGATACATCAGATACGCAGTATTTT
TRBV11-2	TRBD1	TRBJ1-2	NA	CASSLGRDRGGPNYGYTF	TGTGCCAGCAGCTTAGGCCGGGACAGGGGAGGCCCTAACTATGGCTACACCTTC
TRBV28	NA	TRBJ1-6	NA	CASIHTYNSPLHF	TGTGCCAGCATTCACACATATAATTCACCCCTCCACTTT
TRBV10-3	NA	TRBJ2-7	NA	CAIGDNPYEQYF	TGTGCCATCGGGGACAACCCCTACGAGCAGTACTTC
TRBV2	NA	TRBJ1-5	NA	CASSGDGNQPQHF	TGTGCCAGCAGTGGGGATGGCAATCAGCCCCAGCATTTT
TRBV12-3/TRBV12-4	NA	TRBJ2-7	NA	CASTLAGDYEQYF	TGTGCCAGCACCCTTGCAGGAGACTACGAGCAGTACTTC
TRBV7-9	NA	TRBJ2-7	NA	CASSIDYSEQYF	TGTGCCAGCAGCATAGACTACAGCGAGCAGTACTTC
TRBV15	NA	TRBJ1-4	NA	CATSRDYRGEKLFF	TGTGCCACCAGCAGAGACTACCGAGGGGAAAAACTGTTTTTT
TRBV2	TRBD1	TRBJ1-2	NA	CASSDPTGNYGYTF	TGTGCCAGCAGCGACCCGACAGGGAACTATGGCTACACCTTC
TRBV29-1	NA	TRBJ1-1	NA	CSVEREPNTEAFF	TGCAGCGTTGAAAGGGAACCAAACACTGAAGCTTTCTTT
TRBV5-6	NA	TRBJ2-7	NA	CASSLRVTGAYEQYF	TGTGCCAGCAGCTTAAGGGTAACCGGGGCCTACGAGCAGTACTTC
TRBV7-2	TRBD1	TRBJ2-1	NA	CASSAATGNQQFF	TGTGCCAGCAGCGCCGCGACAGGGAATCAGCAGTTCTTC
TRBV27	NA	TRBJ1-1	NA	CASSLREVNTEAFF	TGTGCCAGCAGTTTACGGGAGGTGAACACTGAAGCTTTCTTT
TRBV11-2	NA	TRBJ1-2	NA	CASSPDRERGYTF	TGTGCCAGCAGCCCTGATAGGGAGCGTGGCTACACCTTC
TRBV18	NA	TRBJ1-1	NA	CASSPPSGLGAFF	TGTGCCAGCTCACCACCGTCGGGGCTCGGGGCTTTCTTT
TRBV2	NA	TRBJ1-6	once	CASSEYSPLHF	TGTGCCAGCAGTGAATACTCACCCCTCCACTTT
TRBV7-9	NA	TRBJ1-6	once	CASSLWGSPLHF	TGTGCCAGCAGCTTATGGGGTTCACCCCTCCACTTT
TRBV30	NA	TRBJ1-1	NA	CASYPTTVNAFF	TGTGCCTCTTACCCCACCACGGTTAATGCTTTCTTT
TRBV12-3/TRBV12-4	NA	TRBJ1-1	NA	CASGTGPTEAFF	TGTGCCAGCGGAACAGGGCCCACTGAAGCTTTCTTT
TRBV5-4	NA	TRBJ2-7	NA	CASSLGRGREQYF	TGTGCCAGCAGCTTGGGGCGTGGGAGGGAGCAGTACTTC
TRBV14	NA	TRBJ1-2	NA	CASSQAGRATRGYTF	TGTGCCAGCAGCCAAGCCGGCAGGGCGACGAGGGGCTACACCTTC
TRBV19	TRBD1	TRBJ1-6	NA	CASRGGQGISSYNSPLHF	TGTGCCAGTCGAGGGGGACAGGGGATCAGCTCCTATAATTCACCCCTCCACTTT
TRBV24-1	TRBD1	TRBJ1-2	NA	CATSDPNRQGNYGYTF	TGTGCCACCAGTGATCCGAACCGACAGGGAAACTATGGCTACACCTTC
TRBV20-1	NA	TRBJ1-1	NA	CSAATGTEAFF	TGCAGTGCCGCGACCGGCACTGAAGCTTTCTTT
TRBV19	NA	TRBJ2-1	NA	CASSVSDAPYNEQFF	TGTGCCAGTAGCGTATCGGACGCACCCTACAATGAGCAGTTCTTC
TRBV27	NA	TRBJ2-7	NA	CASKDRHDEQYF	TGTGCCAGCAAGGACAGACACGACGAGCAGTACTTC
TRBV7-2	NA	TRBJ2-7	NA	CASSLVGSASREEQYF	TGTGCCAGCAGCTTAGTGGGTTCGGCTAGCCGAGAGGAGCAGTACTTC
TRBV6-1	NA	TRBJ1-1	NA	CASSESPGGVNSWTPLGTEAFF	TGTGCCAGCAGTGAAAGCCCGGGGGGGGTCAATTCATGGACCCCCTTGGGCACTGAAGCTTTCTTT
TRBV19	NA	TRBJ1-4	NA	CASSILGRLTNEKLFF	TGTGCCAGTAGTATACTCGGACGGTTAACTAATGAAAAACTGTTTTTT
TRBV3-1/TRBV3-2	NA	TRBJ1-6	once	CASSPPRGYNSPLHF	TGTGCCAGCAGCCCCCCCCGAGGTTATAATTCACCCCTCCACTTT
TRBV7-8	NA	TRBJ1-4	once	CASSLDHGEDEKLFF	TGTGCCAGCAGCTTAGATCACGGGGAAGATGAAAAACTGTTTTTT
TRBV25-1	NA	TRBJ1-1	NA	CATEIGLAGEAFF	TGTGCCACCGAGATTGGCTTGGCGGGTGAAGCTTTCTTT
TRBV6-5	NA	TRBJ2-1	NA	CASSYGGLAEQFF	TGTGCCAGCAGTTATGGGGGTTTGGCTGAGCAGTTCTTC
TRBV6-5	TRBD1	TRBJ2-2	NA	CASTGVFTGELFF	TGTGCCAGTACAGGGGTTTTTACCGGGGAGCTGTTTTTT
TRBV12-2	NA	TRBJ1-2	NA	CASRLVGWGGPQSYGYTF	TGTGCAAGTCGCTTAGTAGGATGGGGCGGCCCCCAAAGCTATGGCTACACCTTC
TRBV9	NA	TRBJ1-2	once	CASSPHERTLYGYTF	TGTGCCAGCAGCCCCCATGAGCGGACGCTCTATGGCTACACCTTC
TRBV27	NA	TRBJ1-1	few	CASSLRPRAGGTEAFF	TGTGCCAGCAGTTTACGTCCTCGGGCTGGGGGCACTGAAGCTTTCTTT
TRBV6-2/TRBV6-3	NA	TRBJ2-1	NA	CASSYLRSSYNEQFF	TGTGCCAGCAGTTACCTTCGGAGCTCCTACAATGAGCAGTTCTTC
TRBV19	NA	TRBJ1-2	NA	CASSTGAANYGYTF	TGTGCCAGTAGTACAGGGGCAGCTAACTATGGCTACACCTTC
TRBV19	NA	TRBJ1-1	once	CASTLGWTEAFF	TGTGCCAGTACCCTCGGGTGGACTGAAGCTTTCTTT
TRBV12-3/TRBV12-4	TRBD1	TRBJ1-2	few	CASSPGQNYGYTF	TGTGCCAGCAGCCCGGGACAGAACTATGGCTACACCTTC
TRBV7-9	TRBD1	TRBJ1-4	NA	CASSIDRGVEKLFF	TGTGCCAGCAGTATAGACAGGGGAGTTGAAAAACTGTTTTTT
TRBV27	NA	TRBJ1-1	once	CASSTRVGNTEAFF	TGTGCCAGCAGTACTCGGGTGGGGAACACTGAAGCTTTCTTT
TRBV5-8	NA	TRBJ1-1	NA	CASSLDWDTEAFF	TGTGCCAGCAGCTTAGACTGGGACACTGAAGCTTTCTTT
TRBV3-1/TRBV3-2	NA	TRBJ1-1	NA	CASSLGQDAFF	TGTGCCAGCAGCCTTGGGCAGGACGCTTTCTTT
TRBV5-1	NA	TRBJ1-5	NA	CASSLSGTFSQPQHF	TGCGCCAGCAGCTTGTCCGGGACATTTTCTCAGCCCCAGCATTTT
TRBV6-5	NA	TRBJ1-1	NA	CATGRMNTEAFF	TGTGCCACGGGACGGATGAACACTGAAGCTTTCTTT
TRBV10-1	NA	TRBJ1-1	NA	CASRGPGLNEAFF	TGCGCCAGCCGAGGACCAGGGCTGAATGAAGCTTTCTTT
TRBV5-6	NA	TRBJ2-3	NA	CASSLRVRIAGTDTQYF	TGTGCCAGCAGCTTGCGGGTGCGAATCGCTGGCACAGATACGCAGTATTTT
TRBV7-9	NA	TRBJ1-1	NA	CASSAPGLVDTEAFF	TGTGCCAGCAGCGCCCCGGGACTTGTGGACACTGAAGCTTTCTTT
TRBV24-1	NA	TRBJ2-1	NA	CATSVGSYNEQFF	TGTGCCACTAGCGTAGGCTCCTACAATGAGCAGTTCTTC
TRBV29-1	NA	TRBJ1-1	NA	CSVATIGGSSTEAFF	TGCAGCGTTGCTACGATTGGAGGAAGCAGCACTGAAGCTTTCTTT
TRBV5-1	TRBD1	TRBJ2-3	NA	CASSLFGTGGGTDTQYF	TGCGCCAGCAGCTTGTTCGGTACAGGGGGTGGCACAGATACGCAGTATTTT
TRBV5-1	NA	TRBJ1-1	NA	CASSLGESTNTEAFF	TGCGCCAGCAGCCTGGGAGAGTCGACGAACACTGAAGCTTTCTTT